The clone carrying this T cell receptor (beta chain) has more than one count but fewer than ten. Its antigen is currently unknown. The trim removed 4 bases at V and 4 bases at J, leaving 7 bases unmatched. Looked up from germline, CDR1 is SGDLS and CDR2 is YYNGEE. The CDR3 sequence is 17 residues long. TCRdb reanalysed the 5' RACE reads using MiXCR and keeps one entry per CDR3 protein. The sample has hundreds of thousands of distinct CDR3 sequences, 9.5% to 15% seen once; the top ten hold 2.5% to 4%. The entry originates in a study of T cells after yellow fever vaccination. General study results and limits: A weaker but faster secondary response was observed, peaking on day 5 versus 15. A large majority of primary-vaccination clones showed up again after the booster (approximately 95% CD4, 85% to 90% CD8).

Sequences were derived from CD4+ T cells sorted from PBMCs, sampled 15 days after the yellow fever booster vaccination. The receptor was derived from a man aged 18 to 29 who received the YFV17D yellow fever vaccine. The chain employs TRBV9 and TRBJ2-1; 14 bases fit TRBD2. The CDR3 nucleotides read TGTGCCAGCAGCCCTTGGACTAGCGGGGGGCTGTACAATGAGCAGTTCTTC. As protein: CASSPWTSGGLYNEQFF.